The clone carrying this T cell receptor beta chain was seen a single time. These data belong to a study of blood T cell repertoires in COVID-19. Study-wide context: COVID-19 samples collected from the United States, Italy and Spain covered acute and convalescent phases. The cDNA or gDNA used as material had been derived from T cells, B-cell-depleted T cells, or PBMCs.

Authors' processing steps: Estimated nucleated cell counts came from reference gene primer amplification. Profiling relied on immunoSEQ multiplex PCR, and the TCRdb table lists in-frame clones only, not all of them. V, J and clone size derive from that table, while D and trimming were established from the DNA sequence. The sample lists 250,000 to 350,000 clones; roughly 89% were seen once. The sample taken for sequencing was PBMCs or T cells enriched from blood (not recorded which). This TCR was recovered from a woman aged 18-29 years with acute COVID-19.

The CDR3 bases are TGTGCCAGCAGCTTAGATGGGTACAGGGGCACTGAAGCTTTCTTT. Translating it yields CASSLDGYRGTEAFF. The chain combines TRBV7-9 with TRBJ1-1; 7 bases fit TRBD1. Germline V gene sequence: CDR1 SEHNR, CDR2 FQNEAQ (reference sequence). The CDR3 has 15 residues. V gave up 1 base and J gave up 4 bases; unmatched junction bases: 6.